The next 18 T cell receptor beta chains were all read from a single sample in a study of shared clonotypes between healthy human individuals. This table comes from immunoSEQ multiplex PCR, and its TCRdb copy is limited to in-frame clones, with some not included. Of about 2.2 million clones detected, over 85% appear once; the ten largest clones hold around 1.7%. The naive CD8 fraction comprised CD45RO-negative cells positively selected for CCR7 and excluded terminally differentiated effector memory CD45RA+ cells. Sequences were obtained from naive CD8+ T cells from PBMCs. All receptors derive from a man between 18 and 29 years old in good health. Some clones in this sample may be carry-over from other donors' samples.

The chain is built from TRBV27 and TRBJ2-5; 8 nucleotides match TRBD1. J was trimmed by 1 base and V by 6 bases; bases with no gene match: 7. CDR1 MNHEY and CDR2 SMNVEV come from the germline V gene (reference sequence). This CDR3 has 15 amino acids. Written as DNA, the CDR3 is TGTGCCAGCAGGCACTCTACAGGGGGCCAAGAGACCCAGTACTTC. Translation: CASRHSTGGQETQYF.

V is TRBV27 and J is TRBJ2-3; the D is unclear. V was clipped by 3 bases and J by 0 bases, with 7 bases between them. This CDR3 is 14 amino acids long. CDR1 and CDR2 from the germline V gene are MNHEY and SMNVEV (reference sequence). CDR3 protein: CASSFEASTDTQYF. CDR3 nucleotide sequence: TGTGCCAGCAGTTTCGAAGCTAGCACAGATACGCAGTATTTT.

The rearrangement joins TRBV30 to TRBJ2-7, with TRBD1 matching over 7 bases. CDR1 is GTSNPN, CDR2 SVGIG, per germline (reference sequence). J gave up 0 bases and V 5 bases, and 7 bases lay outside the gene matches. The CDR3 has 14 amino acids. CDR3 sequence (DNA): TGTGCCTGGGGGACAGCGGTAAGCTCCTACGAGCAGTACTTC. The encoded protein is CAWGTAVSSYEQYF.

The genes are TRBV19 and TRBJ2-1, with D unresolved. This CDR3 comprises 13 residues. V lost 7 bases and J 6 bases, leaving 13 bases between the germline ends. Germline values: CDR1 LNHDA, CDR2 SQIVND (reference sequence). CDR3: CASNKLSSNEQFF. The CDR3 nucleotides are TGTGCCAGTAATAAACTGTCAAGCAATGAGCAGTTCTTC.

This clone appeared a single time. This rearrangement joins TRBV28 to TRBJ2-7, with D possibly TRBD2 on 5 matching bases. CDR1 is MDHEN, CDR2 SYDVKM, per germline. The CDR3 totals 15 residues. The V end was cut by 6 bases, the J end by 3 bases, with 18 bases between. The CDR3 DNA reads TGTGCCAGCAGCCCTTTATCTGAGGGCCGCTACGAGCAGTACTTC. It translates to CASSPLSEGRYEQYF.

The CDR3 DNA reads TGTGCCACCAGCAGTGGAGTGGACAGAAATGAGCAGTTCTTC. Translation: CATSSGVDRNEQFF. The rearrangement links TRBV15 to TRBJ2-1, with D maybe TRBD1 (6 bases). Germline lookup yields CDR1 LNHNV and CDR2 YYDKDF (reference sequence). This CDR3 has 14 residues. Deletions cut 3 bases from V and 7 bases from J, with 13 bases between.

This rearrangement joins TRBV6-5 to TRBJ1-6; TRBD1 might be the D (5 bases). Germline V gene lookup returns CDR1 MNHEY and CDR2 SVGAGI. Trimming took 5 bases from V and 7 from J, leaving 15 bases between them. The length of the CDR3 is 15 residues. The CDR3 reads CASSQTGQANSPLHF. CDR3 in DNA: TGTGCCAGCAGTCAAACGGGGCAGGCAAATTCACCCCTCCACTTT.

V is TRBV27 and J is TRBJ2-3, with D possibly TRBD1 on 6 matching bases. This CDR3 comprises 19 residues. Germline V gene data show CDR1 as MNHEY and CDR2 as SMNVEV (reference sequence). The V end was cut by 0 bases, the J end by 2 bases, with 21 bases between. The chain's CDR3 is CASSLSGGRGYLLTDTQYF. CDR3 DNA: TGTGCCAGCAGTTTATCTGGGGGCCGCGGATACCTACTCACAGATACGCAGTATTTT.

The V call is TRBV4-1, the J call TRBJ2-3, with unresolved D. V was clipped by 0 bases and J by 1 base, with 2 bases between them. CDR3 length equals 13 residues. Germline CDR1 reads MGHRA; CDR2 reads YSYEKL. The CDR3 loop is CASSQDGTDTQYF. The CDR3 DNA reads TGCGCCAGCAGCCAAGATGGCACAGATACGCAGTATTTT.

The V and J genes are TRBV7-3 and TRBJ1-3; no definite D call. CDR1 is SGHTA and CDR2 is FQGTGA in the germline V gene. The CDR3 covers 13 residues. V lost 5 bases and J 4 bases, leaving 9 bases between the germline ends. The DNA for the CDR3 is TGTGCCAGCAGCGCCTCACCCGGAAACACCATATATTTT. Residues: CASSASPGNTIYF.

The V gene is TRBV6-4, the J gene TRBJ2-1; TRBD2 is a possible D gene (6 bases). Trimming removed 3 bases from V and 9 bases from J, with 12 bases in between. This CDR3 comprises 13 residues. Germline values: CDR1 MRHNA, CDR2 SNTAGT. The chain's CDR3 is CASSDTGVGEQFF. Here the CDR3 DNA reads TGTGCCAGCAGTGATACGGGGGTGGGTGAGCAGTTCTTC.

As DNA, the CDR3 is TGTGCCAGCAGCATACGGGACAGTTCCTACGAGCAGTACTTC. It yields the protein CASSIRDSSYEQYF. The chain carries TRBV5-8 and TRBJ2-7; 7 bases agree with TRBD1. This CDR3 has 14 amino acids. V trimming: 4 bases; J trimming: 1 base; junction bases outside the gene matches: 5. CDR1 SGHTS and CDR2 YDEGEE come from the germline V gene.

This clone has just one count. The genes are TRBV28 and TRBJ2-7, with 8 bases fitting TRBD1. V dropped 2 bases and J dropped 5; count of bases not matched to a gene: 11. The CDR3 loop spans 16 amino acids. The germline V gene has CDR1 MDHEN and CDR2 SYDVKM. The CDR3 sequence: CASSLPHATGDHEQYF. The CDR3 coding sequence is TGTGCCAGCAGTTTACCCCACGCGACAGGGGATCACGAGCAGTACTTC.

The gene calls are TRBV9 and TRBJ1-2; D is unresolved. V lost 5 bases to trimming and J lost 8 bases, with 10 bases between them. The CDR3 consists of 11 residues. The V gene's germline CDR1 is SGDLS and CDR2 YYNGEE. The CDR3 coding sequence is TGTGCCAGCAGTCCCTCCAACGGCTACACCTTC. It yields the protein CASSPSNGYTF.

The CDR3 is CASLGGGDAEAFF. CDR3 in DNA: TGTGCCTCACTTGGGGGGGGCGATGCTGAAGCTTTCTTT. The V call is TRBV6-1, the J call TRBJ1-1; D might be TRBD1 (6 bases). The V gene lost 11 bases and the J gene lost 6 bases, with 19 bases spanning the gap. Germline CDR1 and CDR2: MNHNS and SASEGT. The CDR3 is made up of 13 amino acids.

This chain joins TRBV28 and TRBJ2-5, with 7 bases identical to TRBD1. Trimming removed 7 bases from V and 1 base from J; junction bases left unmatched: 9. Germline V lookup: CDR1 MDHEN, CDR2 SYDVKM. This CDR3 spans 15 amino acids. The chain's CDR3 is CASTLDRTVQETQYF. DNA of the CDR3: TGTGCCAGCACCCTGGACAGGACAGTCCAAGAGACCCAGTACTTC.

The chain links TRBV6-5 to TRBJ2-5, with D tentatively TRBD2 (5 bases). With 8 bases removed from V and 2 bases from J, the gap between germline ends came to 12 bases. The CDR3 runs to 13 residues. Per the germline V gene, CDR1 is MNHEY and CDR2 is SVGAGI. CDR3 region: CASEGAAQETQYF. CDR3 nucleotide sequence: TGTGCCAGCGAGGGAGCAGCTCAAGAGACCCAGTACTTC.

This rearrangement joins TRBV5-6 to TRBJ2-3; D ambiguous. The CDR3 length is 16 residues. V lost 4 bases and J lost 0, with 15 bases in between. Looked up from germline, CDR1 is SGHDT and CDR2 is YYEEEE. The CDR3 sequence is CASSGPTADSTDTQYF. In DNA form, the CDR3 reads TGTGCCAGCAGCGGACCCACAGCAGACAGCACAGATACGCAGTATTTT.